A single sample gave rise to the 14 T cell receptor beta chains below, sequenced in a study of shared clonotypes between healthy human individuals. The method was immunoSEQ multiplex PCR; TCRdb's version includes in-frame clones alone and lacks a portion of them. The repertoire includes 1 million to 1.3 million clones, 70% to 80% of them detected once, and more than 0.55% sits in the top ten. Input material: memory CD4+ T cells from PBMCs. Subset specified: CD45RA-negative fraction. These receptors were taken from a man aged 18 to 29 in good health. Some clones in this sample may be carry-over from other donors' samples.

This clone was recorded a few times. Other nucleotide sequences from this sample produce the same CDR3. The CDR3 is CASTPGLAGAGELFF. The CDR3, as DNA: TGCGCCAGCACCCCAGGACTAGCGGGAGCCGGGGAGCTGTTTTTT. The chain carries TRBV10-1 and TRBJ2-2; 13 bases match TRBD2. The germline V gene encodes CDR1 WNHNN and CDR2 SYGVQD (reference sequence). The CDR3 loop spans 15 amino acids. The ends lost 7 bases at V and 6 bases at J; junction bases unmatched: 5.

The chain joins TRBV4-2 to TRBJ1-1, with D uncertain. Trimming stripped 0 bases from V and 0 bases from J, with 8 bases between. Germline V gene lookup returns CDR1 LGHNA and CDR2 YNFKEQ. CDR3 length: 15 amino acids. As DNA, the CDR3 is TGTGCCAGCAGCCAAGATCTGGGATTGAACACTGAAGCTTTCTTT. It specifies CASSQDLGLNTEAFF.

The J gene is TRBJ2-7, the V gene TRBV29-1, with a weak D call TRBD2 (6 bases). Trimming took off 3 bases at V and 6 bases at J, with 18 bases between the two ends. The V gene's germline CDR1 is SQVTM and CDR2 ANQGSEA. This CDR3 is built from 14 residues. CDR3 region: CSVEVMGGVGEQYF. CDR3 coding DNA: TGCAGCGTTGAGGTCATGGGGGGAGTAGGCGAGCAGTACTTC.

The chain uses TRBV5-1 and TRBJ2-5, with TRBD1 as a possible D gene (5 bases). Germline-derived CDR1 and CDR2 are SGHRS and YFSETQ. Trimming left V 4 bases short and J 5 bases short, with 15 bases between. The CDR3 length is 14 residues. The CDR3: CASSPTPGSETQYF. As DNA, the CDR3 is TGCGCCAGCAGCCCTACCCCAGGGTCCGAGACCCAGTACTTC.

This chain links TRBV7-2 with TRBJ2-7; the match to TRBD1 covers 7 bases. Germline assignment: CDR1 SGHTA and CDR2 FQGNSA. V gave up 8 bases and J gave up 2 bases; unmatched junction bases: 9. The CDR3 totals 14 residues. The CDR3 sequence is CASRQGNPTYEQYF. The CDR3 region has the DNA TGTGCCAGCCGACAGGGTAACCCCACCTACGAGCAGTACTTC.

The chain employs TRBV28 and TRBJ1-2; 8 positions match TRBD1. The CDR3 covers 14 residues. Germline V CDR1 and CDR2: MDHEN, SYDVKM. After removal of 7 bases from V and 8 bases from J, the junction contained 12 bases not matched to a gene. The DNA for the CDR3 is TGTGCCAGCACCCCGACAGGGGCGAGAGTCGGCTACACCTTC. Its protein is CASTPTGARVGYTF.

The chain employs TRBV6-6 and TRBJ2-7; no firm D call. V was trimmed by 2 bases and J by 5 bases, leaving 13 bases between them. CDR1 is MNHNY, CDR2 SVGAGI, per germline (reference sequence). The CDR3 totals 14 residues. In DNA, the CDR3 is TGTGCCAGCAGTTACACCCGCGACCGTGACGAGCAGTACTTC. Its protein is CASSYTRDRDEQYF.

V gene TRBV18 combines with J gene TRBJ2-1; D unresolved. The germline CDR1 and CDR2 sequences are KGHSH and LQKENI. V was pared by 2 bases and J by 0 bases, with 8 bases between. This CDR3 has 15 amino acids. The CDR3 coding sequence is TGTGCCAGCTCACCATTTAGTGGCTCCTACAATGAGCAGTTCTTC. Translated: CASSPFSGSYNEQFF.

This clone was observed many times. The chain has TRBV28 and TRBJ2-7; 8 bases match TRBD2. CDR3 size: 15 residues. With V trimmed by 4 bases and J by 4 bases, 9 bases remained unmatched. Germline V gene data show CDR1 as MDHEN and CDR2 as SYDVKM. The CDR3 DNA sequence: TGTGCCAGCAGTTCCGCAAGCGGGGGATGGTACGAGCAGTACTTC. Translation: CASSSASGGWYEQYF.

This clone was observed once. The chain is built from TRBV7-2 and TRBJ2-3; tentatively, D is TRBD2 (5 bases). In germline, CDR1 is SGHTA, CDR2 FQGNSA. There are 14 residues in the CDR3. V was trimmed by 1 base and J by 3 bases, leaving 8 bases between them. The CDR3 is CASSLVPGTDTQYF. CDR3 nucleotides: TGTGCCAGCAGCTTAGTTCCGGGGACAGATACGCAGTATTTT.

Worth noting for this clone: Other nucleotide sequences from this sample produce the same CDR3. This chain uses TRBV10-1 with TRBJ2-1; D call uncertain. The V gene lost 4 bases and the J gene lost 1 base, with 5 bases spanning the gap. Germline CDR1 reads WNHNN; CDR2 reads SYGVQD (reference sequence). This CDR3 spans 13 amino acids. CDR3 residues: CASSVASYNEQFF. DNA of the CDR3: TGCGCCAGCAGTGTAGCATCCTACAATGAGCAGTTCTTC.

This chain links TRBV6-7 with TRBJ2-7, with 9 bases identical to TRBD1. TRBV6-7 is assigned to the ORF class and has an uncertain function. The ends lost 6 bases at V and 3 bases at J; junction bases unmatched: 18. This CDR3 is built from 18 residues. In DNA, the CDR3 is TGTGCCAGCAGCGTCTTTAGACTCGGGGACAGGGTTGACTACGAGCAGTACTTC. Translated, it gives CASSVFRLGDRVDYEQYF.

DNA for the CDR3: TGTGCCAGCAGCTGGTTAGCGGGGGGATACAATGAGCAGTTCTTC. Encoded protein: CASSWLAGGYNEQFF. The chain has TRBV7-8 and TRBJ2-1, with TRBD2 identical over 10 bases. The germline V gene has CDR1 SGHVS and CDR2 FQNEAQ. This CDR3 has 15 amino acids. J gave up 4 bases and V 4 bases, and 4 bases lay outside the gene matches. The entire variable domain, with the rest obtained from reference TRBV7-8 and TRBJ2-1, is as follows: GAGVSQSPRYKVAKRGQDVALRCDPISGHVSLFWYQQALGQGPEFLTYFQNEAQLDKSGLPSDRFFAERPEGSVSTLKIQRTQQEDSAVYLCASSWLAGGYNEQFFGPGTRLTVL.

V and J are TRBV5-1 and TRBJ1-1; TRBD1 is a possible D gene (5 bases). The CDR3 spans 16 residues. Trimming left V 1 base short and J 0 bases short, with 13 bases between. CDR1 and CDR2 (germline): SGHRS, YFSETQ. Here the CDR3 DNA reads TGCGCCAGCAGCTTGCGAGAGGTAGGGGTGAACACTGAAGCTTTCTTT. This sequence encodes CASSLREVGVNTEAFF.